Below, 8 T cell receptor beta chains from the same sample are listed, as sequenced in a study of T-cell memory formation after mild COVID-19. TCRdb re-called the 5' RACE reads with MiXCR, one entry per CDR3 protein. The table includes over 130,000 distinct CDR3 sequences, roughly 13% detected once. The sequenced material came from PBMCs or a T cell subset sorted from them (not recorded which). Receptor source: an adult woman who had mild COVID-19 (a few samples of this study predate the infection). Cell type and time point are not known.

The gene calls are TRBV4-1 and TRBJ2-3; 8 bases align to TRBD1. J lost 4 bases, V lost 4 bases, and 4 bases had no gene match. Germline V lookup: CDR1 MGHRA, CDR2 YSYEKL. This CDR3 is built from 14 residues. The CDR3 coding sequence is TGCGCCAGCAGCCTGACAGGGGTCCCAGATACGCAGTATTTT. Its protein is CASSLTGVPDTQYF.

Only a few counts were recorded for this clonotype. The rearrangement uses TRBV7-6 and TRBJ1-5; 8 nucleotides agree with TRBD1. Germline CDR1 reads SGHVS; CDR2 reads FNYEAQ. The CDR3 covers 14 residues. Losses at the gene ends were 3 bases for V and 5 bases for J; bases not matched to a gene: 3. Here the CDR3 DNA reads TGTGCCAGCAGCTTGGACAGGGAGGATCAGCCCCAGCATTTT. It codes for CASSLDREDQPQHF.

The rearrangement links TRBV15 to TRBJ2-1; 14 positions agree with TRBD2. The CDR3 extends over 17 amino acids. V was pared by 5 bases and J by 7 bases, with 10 bases of the junction left unmatched. Germline V lookup: CDR1 LNHNV, CDR2 YYDKDF (reference sequence). CDR3 DNA: TGTGCCACCAGCGCCGGGACTAGCGGGAGCTTGGGTAATGAGCAGTTCTTC. Its protein product is CATSAGTSGSLGNEQFF.

This chain links TRBV4-1 with TRBJ1-1, with D perhaps TRBD1 (5 bases). Germline V gene data show CDR1 as MGHRA and CDR2 as YSYEKL. The CDR3 contains 16 residues. Trimming stripped 2 bases from V and 0 bases from J, with 13 bases between. CDR3 region: CASSQSLQAMNTEAFF. The CDR3 region has the DNA TGCGCCAGCAGCCAAAGCTTACAGGCCATGAACACTGAAGCTTTCTTT.

This clonotype was recorded a few times. V gene TRBV29-1 combines with J gene TRBJ2-7, with D perhaps matching TRBD2 (6 bases). The germline CDR1 and CDR2 sequences are SQVTM and ANQGSEA. The CDR3 consists of 15 residues. V was cut by 2 bases and J by 3 bases, with 17 bases left in between. The CDR3 DNA sequence: TGCAGCGTTGAACGTGTTGGGAGGTCCAACTACGAGCAGTACTTC. This sequence encodes CSVERVGRSNYEQYF.

CDR3 DNA sequence: TGTGCCAGCGAAGGCCCCCGACTAGCGGGAGCGATAGAGACCCAGTACTTC. Translation gives CASEGPRLAGAIETQYF. This chain connects TRBV28 to TRBJ2-5; 12 bases are a match to TRBD2. The CDR3 extends over 17 amino acids. Germline V CDR1 and CDR2: MDHEN, SYDVKM. The junction had 14 bases not matched to a gene; V was cut back by 8 bases and J by 4 bases.

This clonotype was seen at least ten times. This chain connects TRBV27 to TRBJ1-2; 9 bases line up with TRBD1. The CDR3 runs 16 residues. The junction had 15 bases not matched to a gene; V was cut back by 5 bases and J by 8 bases. The germline V gene has CDR1 MNHEY and CDR2 SMNVEV (reference sequence). The CDR3, as DNA: TGTGCCAGCAGTCTCGGGGCCGGACAGGGGTTGGGGGGCTACACCTTC. As protein: CASSLGAGQGLGGYTF.

This clonotype has a handful of counts. The chain combines TRBV4-1 with TRBJ2-3; D is undetermined. V lost 0 bases and J lost 13, with 14 bases in between. Germline lookup yields CDR1 MGHRA and CDR2 YSYEKL. This CDR3 has 13 amino acids. The CDR3 loop reads CASSQEVVPPKYF. The CDR3 nucleotides are TGCGCCAGCAGCCAAGAAGTGGTGCCCCCGAAGTATTTT.